Shown below are 9 T cell receptor beta chains from a single sample sequenced in a study of shared clonotypes between healthy human individuals. Naive CD8 cells were CD45RO-negative, positively selected for CCR7, excluding terminally differentiated effector memory CD45RA+ cells. The data were produced by immunoSEQ multiplex PCR, yet TCRdb's version contains in-frame clones alone and is incomplete. The table lists 2 million to 2.5 million clones, more than 85% of them singletons. Material for sequencing was naive CD8+ T cells from PBMCs. These receptors were collected from a man younger than 35 in good health. Some clones in this sample may be carry-over from other donors' samples.

This rearrangement joins TRBV6-1 to TRBJ2-4; D may be TRBD1 or TRBD2 (5 bases each). The germline CDR1 and CDR2 sequences are MNHNS and SASEGT. V lost 2 bases to trimming and J lost 1 base, with 12 bases between them. CDR3 length equals 16 residues. The CDR3: CASSENSEGAKNIQYF. In DNA, the CDR3 is TGTGCCAGCAGTGAAAATTCTGAGGGGGCCAAAAACATTCAGTACTTC.

Only one count was recorded for this clone. The sample carries other DNA sequences with the same CDR3. The chain carries TRBV19 and TRBJ2-5; D unclear. The CDR3 length is 13 residues. CDR1 is LNHDA, CDR2 SQIVND, per germline (reference sequence). V lost 3 bases, J lost 4 bases, and 9 bases lay in between. CDR3 in DNA: TGTGCCAGTAGTATCCGGGTGGGAGAGACCCAGTACTTC. Amino acid sequence: CASSIRVGETQYF.

CDR3 nucleotide sequence: TGTGCCAGCAGAGCAATCCCGCCCGGGACAGAGCGAACAGATACGCAGTATTTT. Encoded protein: CASRAIPPGTERTDTQYF. The chain uses TRBV28 and TRBJ2-3, with 7 positions matching TRBD1. Germline V gene sequence: CDR1 MDHEN, CDR2 SYDVKM. V lost 6 bases and J lost 3; bases outside the gene matches: 18. This CDR3 comprises 18 residues.

The rearrangement links TRBV6-5 to TRBJ1-1; D ambiguous. V lost 0 bases to trimming and J lost 3 bases, with 11 bases between them. CDR1 MNHEY and CDR2 SVGAGI come from the germline V gene. The CDR3 length is 15 residues. The CDR3 nucleotides read TGTGCCAGCAGTTACTCCAAAAAGGGTTACACTGAAGCTTTCTTT. It encodes CASSYSKKGYTEAFF.

Remarks on this clone: This same CDR3 is encoded by further DNA sequences in the sample. The rearrangement uses TRBV28 and TRBJ2-7, with D hard to call. Trimming cost V 6 bases and J 2 bases, with 8 bases left between them. This CDR3 spans 12 amino acids. Germline CDR1 and CDR2: MDHEN and SYDVKM. CDR3 protein: CASSLRAYEQYF. The CDR3 DNA is TGTGCCAGCAGCCTTCGGGCCTACGAGCAGTACTTC. Combining the CDR3 with reference TRBV28 and TRBJ2-7 gives the whole variable domain DVKVTQSSRYLVKRTGEKVFLECVQDMDHENMFWYRQDPGLGLRLIYFSYDVKMKEKGDIPEGYSVSREKKERFSLILESASTNQTSMYLCASSLRAYEQYFGPGTRLTVT.

The V call is TRBV6-6, the J call TRBJ2-3, with D hard to call. The V gene lost 5 bases and the J gene lost 0 bases, with 9 bases spanning the gap. The germline CDR1 and CDR2 sequences are MNHNY and SVGAGI (reference sequence). This CDR3 is 14 amino acids long. The CDR3, as DNA: TGTGCCAGCAGTGACGCGCTAAGCACAGATACGCAGTATTTT. Translated: CASSDALSTDTQYF.

The chain carries TRBV6-5 and TRBJ2-7; tentatively, D is TRBD1 (6 bases). In germline, CDR1 is MNHEY, CDR2 SVGAGI. The V gene lost 5 bases and the J gene lost 4 bases, with 12 bases spanning the gap. CDR3 length equals 13 residues. CDR3 loop: CASSNGQIYEQYF. CDR3 DNA: TGTGCCAGCAGTAACGGACAGATATACGAGCAGTACTTC.

The chain carries TRBV9 and TRBJ2-2; tentatively, D is TRBD1 (5 bases). The V gene's germline CDR1 is SGDLS and CDR2 YYNGEE. V lost 0 bases and J 1 base, leaving 13 bases between the germline ends. This CDR3 has 17 residues. CDR3 DNA: TGTGCCAGCAGCGTAGGTGGTTGGACACAGAACACCGGGGAGCTGTTTTTT. Translation: CASSVGGWTQNTGELFF.

V usage is TRBV27 and J usage is TRBJ2-3, with D possibly matching TRBD2 (6 bases). The CDR3 extends over 16 amino acids. With 5 bases removed from V and 0 bases from J, the gap between germline ends came to 15 bases. CDR1 is MNHEY, CDR2 SMNVEV, per germline (reference sequence). This chain's CDR3 is CASSPRDFQSTDTQYF. The CDR3 DNA reads as TGTGCCAGCAGTCCTCGGGACTTTCAAAGCACAGATACGCAGTATTTT.